This T cell receptor (beta chain) emerged from a study of beta chain features in type 1 diabetes. Study observations and caveats: All four CD4+ subsets of Type 1 diabetes patients contained TCRB CDR3s that were moderately but significantly shorter. VDJ junctions in type 1 diabetes patients carried more deletions and fewer insertions. It was not settled here whether HLA type affects TCRB rearrangement.

Sequenced material consisted of expressed TCRB transcripts (all of the isolated RNA was reverse transcribed). Repertoires were generated with immunoSEQ multiplex PCR, while TCRdb's copy carries only in-frame clones and drops some. The table has 150,000 to 190,000 clones, about a tenth seen once. This clone was seen a single time. Its cognate antigen is unknown. Germline V gene lookup returns CDR1 MDHEN and CDR2 SYDVKM. This CDR3 contains 13 residues. Trimming pared 3 bases from V and 4 bases from J, leaving 7 bases between. Sequenced material: central memory CD4+ T cells from blood. The TCR was taken from a man aged 30-40 years with type 1 diabetes. The gene calls are TRBV28 and TRBJ1-5; D unclear. Here the CDR3 DNA reads TGTGCCAGCAGTTTCGTACAGAATCAGCCCCAGCATTTT. It codes for CASSFVQNQPQHF.